The clone carrying this T cell receptor (beta chain) was found once. The V gene's germline CDR1 is LGHNA and CDR2 YNFKEQ. The CDR3 has 16 amino acids. Trimming cost V 1 base and J 4 bases, with 13 bases left between them. These data are taken from a study of blood T cell repertoires in COVID-19. Overall study context: Collection of acute and convalescent COVID-19 samples took place in the United States, Italy and Spain. From T cells, B-cell-depleted T cells, or PBMCs came the material, which was cDNA or gDNA.

Per the original data handling: Reference gene primers were amplified, and this amplification served to estimate nucleated cell counts. This table comes from immunoSEQ multiplex PCR, and its TCRdb copy is limited to in-frame clones, with some not included. The D gene and trimming were derived from the DNA, and the V and J assignments and clone size from that table. Of hundreds of thousands of clones in the sample, around 87% were seen once. Seattle patient enrollment occurred during active infection, with longitudinal follow-up thereafter. The V gene is TRBV4-2, the J gene TRBJ1-4, with D possibly matching TRBD1 (6 bases). The clonotype comes from a woman in her sixties or seventies with COVID-19, enrolled during active disease. Sequencing was performed on peripheral blood. CDR3 nucleotides: TGTGCCAGCAGCCAAGTCCGTGGGGGCGGTAATGAAAAACTGTTTTTT. This translates into CASSQVRGGGNEKLFF.